Each of the 14 T cell receptor beta chains below was sequenced from the same sample in a study of blood T cell repertoires in COVID-19. Profiled with immunoSEQ multiplex PCR; TCRdb holds only in-frame clones, not every one. The sample contains around 170,000 clones, roughly 85% of which appear only once. Sequences were obtained from peripheral blood. The source of these receptors is a man aged 45-65 years with active or convalescent COVID-19.

The chain recombines TRBV5-1 with TRBJ2-7, with 7 bases fitting TRBD1. The J segment lost 2 bases and the V segment lost 8 bases, leaving 13 bases of the junction unmatched. This CDR3 has 15 residues. Germline V gene lookup returns CDR1 SGHRS and CDR2 YFSETQ. CDR3 DNA sequence: TGCGCCAGTTCCCGGTCCGGGACAGAGACCTACGAGCAGTACTTC. It yields the protein CASSRSGTETYEQYF.

The chain carries TRBV27 and TRBJ2-7; the D gene is possibly TRBD2 (6 bases). Germline V gene sequence: CDR1 MNHEY, CDR2 SMNVEV (reference sequence). The CDR3 sequence is 16 residues long. The ends were cut back, 5 bases at V and 3 bases at J, with 20 bases in the middle. The CDR3 loop is CASSDPTGTGSYEQYF. The CDR3 region has the DNA TGTGCCAGCAGTGATCCTACCGGGACCGGGAGCTACGAGCAGTACTTC.

This chain uses TRBV11-1 with TRBJ1-4; D is perhaps TRBD1 (6 bases). The CDR3 spans 14 residues. Germline V lookup: CDR1 SGHAT, CDR2 FQDESV (reference sequence). The V end was cut by 5 bases, the J end by 0 bases, with 7 bases between. CDR3 sequence (DNA): TGTGCCAGCAGCCGGGACACAACTAATGAAAAACTGTTTTTT. This encodes CASSRDTTNEKLFF.

As DNA, the CDR3 is TGTGCCAGTAGTTCCCGAAACAGGGTTTCCGAGCAGTACTTC. It encodes CASSSRNRVSEQYF. The V and J genes are TRBV19 and TRBJ2-7; possibly TRBD1 for D (6 bases). CDR1 is LNHDA, CDR2 SQIVND, per germline (reference sequence). The CDR3 sequence is 14 residues long. V was shortened by 5 bases and J by 6 bases, with 17 bases between the two germline ends.

The V gene is TRBV28, the J gene TRBJ1-2; possibly TRBD1 for D (5 bases). The CDR3 runs 14 residues. With 2 bases removed from V and 4 bases from J, the gap between germline ends came to 11 bases. CDR1 is MDHEN and CDR2 is SYDVKM in the germline V gene. The CDR3 sequence is CASSLRQDSYGYTF. DNA for the CDR3: TGTGCCAGCAGTTTAAGGCAAGACAGCTATGGCTACACCTTC.

The chain carries TRBV30 and TRBJ1-4; 8 bases map to TRBD1. V shed 3 bases and J 3 bases; nucleotides not matched to a gene: 6. There are 15 residues in the CDR3. Germline CDR1 GTSNPN, CDR2 SVGIG (reference sequence). The CDR3: CAWRGTGGPNEKLFF. The CDR3 region has the DNA TGTGCCTGGAGAGGCACAGGGGGACCTAATGAAAAACTGTTTTTT.

The count of this clone is one. V usage is TRBV7-3 and J usage is TRBJ1-1, with unresolved D. The V end lost 2 bases, the J end lost 4 bases, and 11 bases lay between the germline ends. In germline, CDR1 is SGHTA, CDR2 FQGTGA. This CDR3 is 14 amino acids long. The CDR3 coding sequence is TGTGCCAGCAGCTTATCGGGAGCGGTCACTGAAGCTTTCTTT. Residues: CASSLSGAVTEAFF.

This clone came up a few times. The rearrangement links TRBV7-9 to TRBJ2-7, with 7 nucleotides matching TRBD2. Germline CDR1 is SEHNR and CDR2 is FQNEAQ (reference sequence). V trimming: 2 bases; J trimming: 5 bases; junction bases outside the gene matches: 15. CDR3 length: 17 residues. The CDR3: CASSLNKVGTKLDEQYF. The DNA of the CDR3 is TGTGCCAGCAGCTTAAATAAAGTGGGGACTAAACTAGACGAGCAGTACTTC. Looking up the rest from reference TRBV7-9 and TRBJ2-7 gives the full variable domain: DTGVSQNPRHKITKRGQNVTFRCDPISEHNRLYWYRQTLGQGPEFLTYFQNEAQLEKSRLLSDRFSAERPKGSFSTLEIQRTEQGDSAMYLCASSLNKVGTKLDEQYFGPGTRLTVT.

The chain uses TRBV30 and TRBJ1-1; D is perhaps TRBD1 (5 bases). V shed 4 bases and J shed 0 bases, with 9 bases lying between them. Germline CDR1 GTSNPN, CDR2 SVGIG (reference sequence). This CDR3 comprises 13 residues. This CDR3 reads CAWKRQMNTEAFF. The CDR3 DNA is TGTGCCTGGAAACGACAGATGAACACTGAAGCTTTCTTT.

This chain links TRBV7-3 with TRBJ2-5, with a possible D match to TRBD2 (5 bases). The CDR3 has 13 amino acids. V lost 5 bases to trimming and J lost 5 bases, with 12 bases between them. Germline V gives CDR1 SGHTA, CDR2 FQGTGA. CDR3 protein: CASSRTFQETQYF. The CDR3 DNA is TGTGCCAGCAGCCGGACTTTTCAGGAGACCCAGTACTTC. The full variable domain, its missing parts supplied by reference TRBV7-3 and TRBJ2-5, is GAGVSQTPSNKVTEKGKYVELRCDPISGHTALYWYRQSLGQGPEFLIYFQGTGAADDSGLPNDRFFAVRPEGSVSTLKIQRTERGDSAVYLCASSRTFQETQYFGPGTRLLVL.

The chain carries TRBV6-5 and TRBJ1-5, with TRBD1 matching 7 bases. The V gene end was trimmed by 8 bases and the J gene end by 7 bases; junction bases not matched to a gene: 11. The germline CDR1 and CDR2 sequences are MNHEY and SVGAGI. This CDR3 spans 14 amino acids. The CDR3 sequence is CASRHLTGEQPQHF. The CDR3 DNA reads TGTGCCAGCCGACATCTAACAGGGGAGCAGCCCCAGCATTTT.

This chain connects TRBV29-1 to TRBJ1-2; D not certain. Trimming stripped 4 bases from V and 2 bases from J, with 14 bases between. This CDR3 is 14 amino acids long. The V gene's germline CDR1 is SQVTM and CDR2 ANQGSEA. The CDR3 region is CSVGTLTENYGYTF. The CDR3, as DNA: TGCAGCGTTGGGACTCTGACGGAAAACTATGGCTACACCTTC.

The chain carries TRBV14 and TRBJ2-2; no reliable D call. Per germline, CDR1 SGHDN and CDR2 FVKESK. The CDR3 is made up of 13 amino acids. Trimming removed 4 bases from V and 0 bases from J, with 3 bases in between. This CDR3 is CASSPTNTGELFF. CDR3 coding DNA: TGTGCCAGCAGCCCAACGAACACCGGGGAGCTGTTTTTT. The full variable domain, in which reference TRBV14 and TRBJ2-2 provide the parts outside the CDR3, is EAGVTQFPSHSVIEKGQTVTLRCDPISGHDNLYWYRRVMGKEIKFLLHFVKESKQDESGMPNNRFLAERTGGTYSTLKVQPAELEDSGVYFCASSPTNTGELFFGEGSRLTVL.

This clone was detected only once. This chain joins TRBV2 and TRBJ2-7, with unresolved D. The CDR3 has 10 amino acids. The germline gives CDR1 SNHLY, CDR2 FYNNEI. Trimming removed 8 bases at V and 4 bases at J, with 6 bases between. CDR3 in DNA: TGTGCCAGCGGAGAATACGAGCAGTACTTC. The encoded protein is CASGEYEQYF.